The 32 T cell receptor beta chains presented below share a single source sample, sequenced in a study of beta chain features in type 1 diabetes. The authors reverse transcribed all of the isolated RNA, so sequencing captured expressed TCRB transcripts. Only in-frame clones appear in the TCRdb table, and some are missing; sequencing was by immunoSEQ multiplex PCR. The table lists 450,000 or so clones, around 10% of them singletons. Source material: naive CD4+ T cells from blood. The receptors stem from a woman aged 18-30 years in good health.

This clone came up a few times. V usage is TRBV30 and J usage is TRBJ2-5, with D unclear. Gene TRBJ2-7 matches the end of the DNA better, so the J call may be wrong. CDR1 is GTSNPN, CDR2 SVGIG, per germline (reference sequence). The CDR3 covers 12 residues. CDR3 residues: CAWSENSYEQYF. The DNA for the CDR3 is TGTGCCTGGAGTGAGAATAGCTACGAGCAGTACTTC.

A few counts support this clone. The chain has TRBV18 and TRBJ2-2; D is unresolved. Germline lookup yields CDR1 KGHSH and CDR2 LQKENI. Between the trimmed V and J ends, which lost 3 bases and 1 base, there was a span of 6 bases. The CDR3 sequence is 14 residues long. The CDR3 region has the DNA TGTGCCAGCTCACCCGACCAGAACACCGGGGAGCTGTTTTTT. Its translation is CASSPDQNTGELFF.

The chain couples TRBV21-1 to TRBJ2-3; the table gives TRBD1 as D, unverified against the DNA. TRBV21-1 counts as a pseudogene. CDR3 size: 14 residues. The CDR3 coding sequence is TGTGCCCCCAGGGAACCGAAACCCGCAGATACGCAGTATTTT. Its protein is CAPREPKPADTQYF.

There are a few counts of this clone. The rearrangement joins TRBV28 to TRBJ2-4; 7 bases fit TRBD1. The CDR3 contains 14 residues. V lost 10 bases and J lost 4; bases outside the gene matches: 10. Germline CDR1 is MDHEN and CDR2 is SYDVKM. The CDR3 nucleotides read TGTGCCACTACCCCGGGACAGAGAAAAAACATTCAGTACTTC. It is translated as CATTPGQRKNIQYF.

There are a few counts of this clone. The chain employs TRBV10-3 and TRBJ2-7; 7 bases align to TRBD2. This CDR3 has 16 residues. The germline gives CDR1 ENHRY, CDR2 SYGVKD. V lost 10 bases, J lost 3 bases, and 18 bases stayed unmatched. CDR3 protein: CATTDQEAGAVYEQYF. CDR3 DNA: TGTGCCACTACTGATCAGGAGGCGGGAGCGGTCTACGAGCAGTACTTC.

This clone was seen a handful of times. The V call is TRBV4-1, the J call TRBJ1-4, with 7 bases aligning to TRBD1. The V segment lost 3 bases and the J segment 8 bases; nucleotides outside the gene matches: 9. Germline loops: CDR1 MGHRA, CDR2 YSYEKL. This CDR3 contains 15 residues. The CDR3 loop is CASSQTGTASEKLFF. CDR3 DNA: TGCGCCAGCAGCCAGACCGGGACAGCAAGCGAAAAACTGTTTTTT.

This clone was observed many times. V gene TRBV29-1 combines with J gene TRBJ2-3; 7 bases are shared with TRBD2. The CDR3 loop spans 12 amino acids. In germline, CDR1 is SQVTM, CDR2 ANQGSEA. Losses at the gene ends were 5 bases for V and 4 bases for J; bases not matched to a gene: 3. In DNA form, the CDR3 reads TGCAGCGTTTCAGCGGGATCAGATACGCAGTATTTT. It translates to CSVSAGSDTQYF.

The V call is TRBV7-9, the J call TRBJ2-4; D unresolved. From germline, CDR1 is SEHNR and CDR2 FQNEAQ (reference sequence). This CDR3 contains 14 residues. V lost 2 bases and J lost 0, with 5 bases in between. The CDR3 nucleotides are TGTGCCAGCAGCTTACCGCTAGCCAAAAACATTCAGTACTTC. Translation: CASSLPLAKNIQYF. Together with reference TRBV7-9 and TRBJ2-4, the CDR3 gives the full variable domain: DTGVSQNPRHKITKRGQNVTFRCDPISEHNRLYWYRQTLGQGPEFLTYFQNEAQLEKSRLLSDRFSAERPKGSFSTLEIQRTEQGDSAMYLCASSLPLAKNIQYFGAGTRLSVL.

The chain joins TRBV4-3 to TRBJ2-1, with D possibly TRBD1 on 6 matching bases. Trimming took 0 bases from V and 7 from J, leaving 19 bases between them. Germline V lookup: CDR1 LGHNA, CDR2 YSLEER. CDR3 size: 17 residues. The chain's CDR3 is CASSQDIRGLSANEQFF. DNA of the CDR3: TGCGCCAGCAGCCAAGATATCAGGGGTCTCTCCGCAAATGAGCAGTTCTTC.

This chain uses TRBV18 with TRBJ2-1; 8 nucleotides match TRBD2. CDR1 and CDR2 (germline): KGHSH, LQKENI. V gave up 4 bases and J gave up 8 bases; unmatched junction bases: 7. The CDR3 covers 14 residues. The CDR3 DNA reads as TGTGCCAGCTCACGGGGACTAGTCTTCGATGAGCAGTTCTTC. Translated: CASSRGLVFDEQFF. The entire variable domain, with the rest obtained from reference TRBV18 and TRBJ2-1, is as follows: NAGVMQNPRHLVRRRGQEARLRCSPMKGHSHVYWYRQLPEEGLKFMVYLQKENIIDESGMPKERFSAEFPKEGPSILRIQQVVRGDSAAYFCASSRGLVFDEQFFGPGTRLTVL.

The chain links TRBV7-9 to TRBJ1-1; D perhaps matches TRBD1 (5 bases). Looked up from germline, CDR1 is SEHNR and CDR2 is FQNEAQ (reference sequence). This CDR3 contains 13 residues. The germline V and J ends were trimmed by 5 bases and 3 bases, with 10 bases remaining between them. CDR3 sequence: CASSTQEYTEAFF. The CDR3, as DNA: TGTGCCAGCAGCACACAGGAATACACTGAAGCTTTCTTT.

This clone appeared a few times. The rearrangement links TRBV5-1 to TRBJ2-5; TRBD1 aligns across 8 bases. The J segment lost 5 bases and the V segment lost 1 base, leaving 10 bases of the junction unmatched. Germline V gene data show CDR1 as SGHRS and CDR2 as YFSETQ. The CDR3 has 16 residues. The CDR3 DNA follows: TGCGCCAGCAGCTTGATGTTGGGTAGGACAGGGGAGACCCAGTACTTC. This codes for CASSLMLGRTGETQYF.

The gene calls are TRBV20-1 and TRBJ2-1; D is ambiguous. This CDR3 is built from 10 residues. V lost 4 bases, J lost 6 bases, and 4 bases lay in between. CDR1 is DFQATT and CDR2 is SNEGSKA in the germline V gene (reference sequence). The CDR3 sequence is CSAIVNEQFF. The CDR3 nucleotides read TGCAGTGCTATCGTCAATGAGCAGTTCTTC.

The rearrangement joins TRBV20-1 to TRBJ1-3; the D is unclear. CDR1 and CDR2 (germline): DFQATT, SNEGSKA (reference sequence). CDR3 length: 11 amino acids. Trimming stripped 0 bases from V and 11 bases from J, with 8 bases between. CDR3 region: CSARDQGAIYF. The CDR3 region has the DNA TGCAGTGCTAGAGACCAAGGTGCCATATATTTT.

The table lists this clone with a few counts. The rearrangement joins TRBV15 to TRBJ2-2, with D hard to call. The germline V gene encodes CDR1 LNHNV and CDR2 YYDKDF (reference sequence). CDR3 length: 14 amino acids. The V and J ends lost 2 bases and 7 bases respectively, with 11 bases between them. This chain's CDR3 is CATSRTLQVGELFF. The CDR3 region has the DNA TGTGCCACCAGCAGAACCCTGCAGGTCGGGGAGCTGTTTTTT.

In its sample, this clone was seen a few times. The J gene is TRBJ2-3, the V gene TRBV7-9; D may be TRBD1 or TRBD2 (5 bases each). The CDR3 consists of 16 residues. Germline V CDR1 and CDR2: SEHNR, FQNEAQ (reference sequence). Trimming shortened V by 10 bases and J by 1 base, and 21 bases separated the two germline ends. Here the CDR3 reads CATGSLRGRGTDTQYF. In DNA, the CDR3 is TGTGCCACTGGGAGCTTAAGGGGCCGGGGCACAGATACGCAGTATTTT.

This clone showed up just a few times. This rearrangement joins TRBV4-2 to TRBJ1-2; a possible D gene is TRBD1 (5 bases). The CDR3 is made up of 15 amino acids. V dropped 1 base and J dropped 6 bases, with 15 bases sitting between them. Germline CDR1 is LGHNA and CDR2 is YNFKEQ. The CDR3 DNA is TGTGCCAGCAGCCAAGTGGAGCGAGGGGTGCATGGCTACACCTTC. Amino acid sequence: CASSQVERGVHGYTF.

The J gene is TRBJ2-2, the V gene TRBV15; D tentatively fits TRBD1 or TRBD2 (5 bases each). Looked up from germline, CDR1 is LNHNV and CDR2 is YYDKDF (reference sequence). CDR3 length: 14 amino acids. V was shortened by 4 bases and J by 4 bases, with 10 bases between the two germline ends. The CDR3 sequence is CATSKAGSTGELFF. In nucleotides, the CDR3 is TGTGCCACCAGCAAGGCAGGGAGCACCGGGGAGCTGTTTTTT. Full variable domain (rest looked up from reference TRBV15 and TRBJ2-2): DAMVIQNPRYQVTQFGKPVTLSCSQTLNHNVMYWYQQKSSQAPKLLFHYYDKDFNNEADTPDNFQSRRPNTSFCFLDIRSPGLGDTAMYLCATSKAGSTGELFFGEGSRLTVL.

This clone was seen a few times. The gene calls are TRBV14 and TRBJ1-2; the D gene is possibly TRBD1 (6 bases). The germline V gene encodes CDR1 SGHDN and CDR2 FVKESK. The V end lost 8 bases, the J end lost 1 base, and 17 bases lay between the germline ends. The CDR3 loop spans 15 amino acids. The CDR3 DNA reads as TGTGCCAGCCGACGACGAGGGGGTTTTAACTATGGCTACACCTTC. Protein sequence: CASRRRGGFNYGYTF.

A few counts support this clone. V usage is TRBV10-2 and J usage is TRBJ1-6, with D unresolved. Germline V gives CDR1 WSHSY, CDR2 SAAADI. V was trimmed by 0 bases and J by 10 bases, leaving 10 bases between them. The CDR3 runs 14 residues. CDR3 region: CASSESHGRSPLHF. Written as DNA, the CDR3 is TGCGCCAGCAGTGAGTCTCACGGCCGCTCACCCCTCCACTTT.

J is TRBJ2-5 and V is TRBV7-3, with D maybe TRBD2 (6 bases). V was cut by 5 bases and J by 0 bases, with 19 bases left in between. The CDR3 sequence is 17 residues long. Germline CDR1 and CDR2: SGHTA and FQGTGA. The CDR3 DNA sequence: TGTGCCAGCAGCCACGGGACTCCGGTTAGAGACCAAGAGACCCAGTACTTC. Translated: CASSHGTPVRDQETQYF. The full variable domain, in which reference TRBV7-3 and TRBJ2-5 provide the parts outside the CDR3, is GAGVSQTPSNKVTEKGKYVELRCDPISGHTALYWYRQSLGQGPEFLIYFQGTGAADDSGLPNDRFFAVRPEGSVSTLKIQRTERGDSAVYLCASSHGTPVRDQETQYFGPGTRLLVL.

There are a few counts of this clone. The sample carries other DNA sequences with the same CDR3. V usage is TRBV9 and J usage is TRBJ2-7; no firm D call. Germline V lookup: CDR1 SGDLS, CDR2 YYNGEE. Trimming removed 2 bases from V and 2 bases from J, with 8 bases in between. The CDR3 covers 13 residues. The CDR3 DNA follows: TGTGCCAGCAGCGTTGGGCTAACCTACGAGCAGTACTTC. Translated, it gives CASSVGLTYEQYF.

The chain is built from TRBV27 and TRBJ2-6, with 8 bases that match TRBD1. Unmatched junction bases numbered 5, after V lost 4 bases and J lost 0 bases. Germline values: CDR1 MNHEY, CDR2 SMNVEV (reference sequence). The CDR3 loop spans 17 amino acids. Here the CDR3 DNA reads TGTGCCAGCAGTTGGACAGGGATGAACTCTGGGGCCAACGTCCTGACTTTC. The encoded protein is CASSWTGMNSGANVLTF.

This clone was found a few times. CDR3 coding DNA: TGTGCCAGCAGCCCTTCAGGGGGGGCTGGGGCCAACGTCCTGACTTTC. It codes for CASSPSGGAGANVLTF. The rearrangement links TRBV9 to TRBJ2-6, with D perhaps assigned TRBD1 or TRBD2 (7 bases each). The germline CDR1 and CDR2 sequences are SGDLS and YYNGEE. Trimming removed 4 bases at V and 2 bases at J, with 13 bases between. This CDR3 region has 16 residues.

A remark on this clone: Other DNA sequences in this sample translate to the same CDR3. In DNA form, the CDR3 reads TGTGCCTGGAGTGTGCGTAGCAATCAGCCCCAGCATTTT. It yields the protein CAWSVRSNQPQHF. V and J are TRBV30 and TRBJ1-5; no clear D gene. Trimming took off 0 bases at V and 0 bases at J, with 3 bases between the two ends. The CDR3 sequence is 13 residues long. Germline CDR1 is GTSNPN and CDR2 is SVGIG (reference sequence).

The CDR3 sequence: CASSQGQRSFVGELFF. The CDR3 coding sequence is TGTGCCAGCAGCCAGGGGCAGCGTTCCTTCGTCGGGGAGCTGTTTTTT. The V gene is TRBV9, the J gene TRBJ2-2, with D possibly being TRBD1 (6 bases). The germline V and J ends were trimmed by 4 bases and 7 bases, with 20 bases remaining between them. CDR1 is SGDLS and CDR2 is YYNGEE in the germline V gene. The CDR3 sequence is 16 residues long.

This clone was counted only a few times. The gene calls are TRBV7-2 and TRBJ2-5, with D tentatively TRBD1 (5 bases). Germline V gene lookup returns CDR1 SGHTA and CDR2 FQGNSA. V was pared by 5 bases and J by 0 bases, with 10 bases between. The CDR3 has 14 residues. The DNA for the CDR3 is TGTGCCAGCAGCCCAGGGATTTACCAAGAGACCCAGTACTTC. It codes for CASSPGIYQETQYF.

This chain uses TRBV7-9 with TRBJ2-3, with 10 bases fitting TRBD2. Losses at the gene ends were 10 bases for V and 6 bases for J; bases not matched to a gene: 10. CDR1 is SEHNR and CDR2 is FQNEAQ in the germline V gene (reference sequence). The CDR3 is 14 amino acids. CDR3 amino acids: CATESGRAVDTQYF. As DNA, the CDR3 is TGTGCCACCGAAAGCGGGAGGGCGGTTGATACGCAGTATTTT. The entire variable domain, with the rest obtained from reference TRBV7-9 and TRBJ2-3, is as follows: DTGVSQNPRHKITKRGQNVTFRCDPISEHNRLYWYRQTLGQGPEFLTYFQNEAQLEKSRLLSDRFSAERPKGSFSTLEIQRTEQGDSAMYLCATESGRAVDTQYFGPGTRLTVL.

This clone was recorded a few times. The chain employs TRBV5-4 and TRBJ2-2; D unresolved. The CDR3 contains 14 residues. Trimming stripped 3 bases from V and 3 bases from J, with 9 bases between. Germline V CDR1 and CDR2: SGHNT, YYREEE (reference sequence). CDR3 protein: CASSSSPYTGELFF. CDR3 DNA sequence: TGTGCCAGCAGCTCATCTCCTTACACCGGGGAGCTGTTTTTT. Complete variable domain (other parts from reference TRBV5-4 and TRBJ2-2): ETGVTQSPTHLIKTRGQQVTLRCSSQSGHNTVSWYQQALGQGPQFIFQYYREEENGRGNFPPRFSGLQFPNYSSELNVNALELDDSALYLCASSSSPYTGELFFGEGSRLTVL.

The CDR3 protein is CASSWDFWETQYF. CDR3 DNA sequence: TGTGCCAGCAGCTGGGATTTTTGGGAGACCCAGTACTTC. J is TRBJ2-5 and V is TRBV5-4; D not resolved. The germline CDR1 and CDR2 sequences are SGHNT and YYREEE (reference sequence). With 3 bases removed from V and 5 bases from J, the gap between germline ends came to 11 bases. The CDR3 is made up of 13 amino acids.

This clone was seen only a few times. V is TRBV15 and J is TRBJ1-3; 7 bases line up with TRBD1. In germline, CDR1 is LNHNV, CDR2 YYDKDF (reference sequence). The CDR3 length is 16 residues. The ends lost 3 bases at V and 0 bases at J; junction bases unmatched: 5. CDR3 coding DNA: TGTGCCACCAGCAGTCCAGGACAGGCCTCTGGAAACACCATATATTTT. It specifies CATSSPGQASGNTIYF.

This clone was seen a few times. V is TRBV7-8 and J is TRBJ1-1; no clear D gene. This CDR3 has 13 residues. Germline V gene lookup returns CDR1 SGHVS and CDR2 FQNEAQ. Trimming stripped 6 bases from V and 3 bases from J, with 11 bases between. CDR3 in amino acids: CASSSGSYTEAFF. In DNA, the CDR3 is TGTGCCAGCAGTTCCGGGTCATACACTGAAGCTTTCTTT.